This TCR beta chain stems from a study of T cells in Graves' hyperthyroidism and ophthalmopathy. Amplification of TCR beta CDR3 regions was performed using RNA transcripts as template. Initially, a first-round RT-PCR of the TCR CDR3 employed the HTBI primer set. TCRdb reanalysed the multiplex PCR reads using MiXCR and keeps one entry per CDR3 protein. This table has under 300,000 distinct CDR3 sequences, under 30% appearing once. This clonotype was seen many times. Sequencing input: blood. The source is a middle-aged man with Graves' hyperthyroidism that later progressed to Graves' ophthalmopathy.

CDR3 in amino acids: CASSLTSGQDEQYF. The CDR3 DNA reads TGCGCCAGCAGCCTCACTAGCGGGCAAGACGAGCAGTACTTC. The chain employs TRBV5-1 and TRBJ2-7; TRBD2 aligns across 9 bases. CDR1 is SGHRS and CDR2 is YFSETQ in the germline V gene. V was clipped by 4 bases and J by 5 bases; unmatched bases: 7. This CDR3 region has 14 residues.